These 7 T cell receptor beta chains share one sample of origin, sequenced in a study of identical twins. MiXCR was run by TCRdb on the 5' RACE reads, yielding one entry per CDR3 protein. The data show some 900,000 distinct CDR3 sequences, around 12% seen once. The same data also contributed to another study, on yellow fever vaccine responses in identical twins.

The source material was PBMCs. The receptor source for this set is a woman in her late teens or twenties in good health.

The genes are TRBV11-1 and TRBJ1-1; D remains ambiguous. Deletions cut 5 bases from V and 1 base from J, with 17 bases between. The CDR3 has 16 residues. Germline CDR1 is SGHAT and CDR2 is FQDESV (reference sequence). The CDR3 nucleotides are TGTGCCAGCAGCCCCGTTACCGGACGTCCGAACACTGAAGCTTTCTTT. Protein product: CASSPVTGRPNTEAFF. Full variable domain (remainder filled in from reference TRBV11-1 and TRBJ1-1): EAEVAQSPRYKITEKSQAVAFWCDPISGHATLYWYRQILGQGPELLVQFQDESVVDDSQLPKDRFSAERLKGVDSTLKIQPAELGDSAMYLCASSPVTGRPNTEAFFGQGTRLTVV.

This clonotype came up a few times. This chain links TRBV4-1 with TRBJ2-3; D is possibly TRBD2 (6 bases). Trimming shortened V by 2 bases and J by 4 bases, and 19 bases separated the two germline ends. Germline V gene lookup returns CDR1 MGHRA and CDR2 YSYEKL. The CDR3 length is 17 residues. The CDR3 sequence: CASSQTFVAVGADTQYF. The CDR3 nucleotides read TGCGCCAGCAGCCAAACGTTTGTAGCGGTCGGCGCAGATACGCAGTATTTT.

The chain couples TRBV24-1 to TRBJ2-3, with a weak D call TRBD1 (6 bases). V was shortened by 2 bases and J by 4 bases, with 24 bases between the two germline ends. There are 19 residues in the CDR3. The germline CDR1 and CDR2 sequences are KGHDR and SFDVKD. Here the CDR3 reads CATSDSGAEQGQSPDTQYF. CDR3 in DNA: TGTGCCACCAGTGATTCCGGAGCCGAACAGGGTCAGAGCCCAGATACGCAGTATTTT.

In this sample, this clonotype turned up a few times. The rearrangement uses TRBV5-1 and TRBJ2-3, with 7 bases aligning to TRBD1. CDR1 and CDR2 from the germline V gene are SGHRS and YFSETQ. Unmatched junction bases numbered 9, after V lost 4 bases and J lost 1 base. This CDR3 has 16 residues. DNA for the CDR3: TGCGCCAGCAGCAGCACAGGGGTACTAGGCACAGATACGCAGTATTTT. Amino acids: CASSSTGVLGTDTQYF.

This clonotype was found many times. V gene TRBV3-1 combines with J gene TRBJ2-7; D remains unclear. Germline-derived CDR1 and CDR2 are LGHDT and YNNKEL (reference sequence). This CDR3 region has 11 residues. V lost 4 bases and J 3 bases, leaving 4 bases between the germline ends. This CDR3 is CASSLHYEQYF. DNA for the CDR3: TGTGCCAGCAGCCTCCACTACGAGCAGTACTTC.

The table lists this clonotype with a few counts. This sequence joins TRBV20-1 and TRBJ2-3; perhaps TRBD2 as D (6 bases). This CDR3 is 14 amino acids long. The V gene lost 4 bases and the J gene lost 7 bases, with 18 bases spanning the gap. Germline assignment: CDR1 DFQATT and CDR2 SNEGSKA (reference sequence). CDR3 nucleotides: TGCAGTGCTACCTCAACCGGGAGAGCAAATACGCAGTATTTT. Its protein product is CSATSTGRANTQYF.

This clonotype appeared a few times. This chain connects TRBV12-3 or TRBV12-4 to TRBJ2-5; 9 positions match TRBD1. The J segment lost 7 bases and the V segment lost 5 bases, leaving 8 bases of the junction unmatched. This CDR3 has 14 residues. The CDR3 loop is CASSTGQGTMTQYF. Here the CDR3 DNA reads TGTGCCAGCAGTACGGGACAGGGTACGATGACCCAGTACTTC.